These T cell receptor beta chains were read from a single sample in a study of cytomegalovirus exposure and HLA in healthy donors. Sequenced by immunoSEQ multiplex PCR; TCRdb stores in-frame clones only, minus some. The repertoire holds 250,000 or so clones, with roughly 90% as singletons. The specimen was PBMCs. The receptors shown here come from a woman aged 18-29 years in good health and CMV-seronegative. The CDR3 runs from the conserved cysteine through the conserved F or W. D genes are given only for firm matches. Some rows have no size entry. The others give once, few or many, or a class for an expanded clone.

d_gene	abundance	j_gene	v_gene	CDR3nt	CDR3aa
TRBD1	NA	TRBJ2-7	TRBV9	TGTGCCAGCAGCGCCGGACAGGGTGACGAGCAGTACTTC	CASSAGQGDEQYF
TRBD1	NA	TRBJ1-2	TRBV6-5	TGTGCCAGCAGTGGACAGGCTTATAGGGGCTACACCTTC	CASSGQAYRGYTF
TRBD1	NA	TRBJ1-2	TRBV6-5	TGTGCCAGCAGTTACTTGACGGGACAGGGGGCGAATGGCTACACCTTC	CASSYLTGQGANGYTF
NA	NA	TRBJ1-6	TRBV2	TGTGCCAGCAGTGAGGCCGGTCGGAGCTCCTATAATTCACCCCTCCACTTT	CASSEAGRSSYNSPLHF
NA	once	TRBJ1-2	TRBV4-1	TGCGCCAGCAGCCAAGAAGGGGACACCTGGAGCTATGGCTACACCTTC	CASSQEGDTWSYGYTF
NA	NA	TRBJ1-3	TRBV28	TGTGCCAGCAGTTCCGATGTGAGGGCGGGAAACACCATATATTTT	CASSSDVRAGNTIYF
TRBD2	NA	TRBJ2-5	TRBV9	TGTGCCAGCAGCGTAGCGGGCGGGGGGGCCGGAGAGACCCAGTACTTC	CASSVAGGGAGETQYF
NA	few	TRBJ1-4	TRBV7-9	TGTGCCAGCAGCTACAGGGACACTAATGAAAAACTGTTTTTT	CASSYRDTNEKLFF
NA	NA	TRBJ1-4	TRBV11-2	TGTGCCAGCAGCTTAAGACAGGACCATAATGAAAAACTGTTTTTT	CASSLRQDHNEKLFF
TRBD2	NA	TRBJ2-2	TRBV19	TGTGCCAGTAGTATTATAGCGGGGGCGTCTGGGGAGCTGTTTTTT	CASSIIAGASGELFF
NA	NA	TRBJ1-4	TRBV28	TGTGCCAGCAGTTTATGGGGAGCAACTAATGAAAAACTGTTTTTT	CASSLWGATNEKLFF
TRBD2	NA	TRBJ2-3	TRBV27	TGTGCCAGCAGTTTATCCACCCCACTAGCGGGGGGGTCTGATACGCAGTATTTT	CASSLSTPLAGGSDTQYF
NA	NA	TRBJ1-1	TRBV7-9	TGTGCCAGCAGCACCACCCTATTAGGGGGTGGCACTGAAGCTTTCTTT	CASSTTLLGGGTEAFF
TRBD2	NA	TRBJ2-5	TRBV5-1	TGCGCCAGCAGCTTGGAGGCTAGCGGGGCGCAAGAGACCCAGTACTTC	CASSLEASGAQETQYF
NA	NA	TRBJ2-1	TRBV7-9	TGTGCCAGCAGCTTAGGCACAGGACCCTGGGATGAGCAGTTCTTC	CASSLGTGPWDEQFF
NA	NA	TRBJ1-5	TRBV7-2	TGTGCCAGCAGCTTAGTAGTCAATTTCGGAACAGGGTTCGTGCAGCCCCAGCATTTT	CASSLVVNFGTGFVQPQHF
TRBD1	once	TRBJ2-7	TRBV6-5	TGTGCCAGCAGTTACTCCCGGACAGGGCCCTACGAGCAGTACTTC	CASSYSRTGPYEQYF
TRBD1	NA	TRBJ2-2	TRBV6-1	TGTGCCAGCGGCGGACAGGGTAGCACCGGGGAGCTGTTTTTT	CASGGQGSTGELFF
TRBD2	NA	TRBJ2-1	TRBV2	TGTGCCAGCAGTCCTAGCGGGGGGGCTGGTTATGAGCAGTTCTTC	CASSPSGGAGYEQFF
NA	NA	TRBJ2-7	TRBV5-8	TGTGCCAGCAGCTTGGCCATCAAGGGGATAACCTACGAGCAGTACTTC	CASSLAIKGITYEQYF
NA	NA	TRBJ2-1	TRBV11-2	TGTGCCAGCAGCTTTACGGACAACTACAATGAGCAGTTCTTC	CASSFTDNYNEQFF
NA	NA	TRBJ1-6	TRBV6-1	TGTGCCAGCAGTGAAGGTGAAGGGGCATCACCCCTCCACTTT	CASSEGEGASPLHF
TRBD2	NA	TRBJ2-1	TRBV27	TGTGCCAGCAGTTTATCGTCGGGGGGAGCTTACAATGAGCAGTTCTTC	CASSLSSGGAYNEQFF
TRBD1	NA	TRBJ1-1	TRBV28	TGTGCCAGCAGTTCGACAGGGGTGAGCACTGAAGCTTTCTTT	CASSSTGVSTEAFF
TRBD1	NA	TRBJ2-5	TRBV5-4	TGTGCCAGCAGCGACTACCGGGACAGAGAAGAGACCCAGTACTTC	CASSDYRDREETQYF
TRBD1	NA	TRBJ2-5	TRBV19	TGTGCCAGTAGTATATGGACAGGCTGGACCCAGTACTTC	CASSIWTGWTQYF
TRBD1	once	TRBJ1-2	TRBV5-4	TGTGCCAGCAGCTTGGGGGACAGGGGTTATGGCTACACCTTC	CASSLGDRGYGYTF
NA	NA	TRBJ1-1	TRBV29-1	TGCAGCGTCGTGCACCCCGACACCGTGAACACTGAAGCTTTCTTT	CSVVHPDTVNTEAFF
NA	NA	TRBJ1-1	TRBV6-1	TGTGCCAGCAGTGAACTTGCAGGGGCGAACACTGAAGCTTTCTTT	CASSELAGANTEAFF
NA	NA	TRBJ1-2	TRBV28	TGTGCCAGCAGTTATTTGGTGGGAGCTGGCTACACCTTC	CASSYLVGAGYTF
NA	NA	TRBJ1-2	TRBV7-9	TGTGCCAGCAGCCCAGCCGGGTCGGATGGCTACACCTTC	CASSPAGSDGYTF